This is a list of T cell receptor beta chains from one sample in a study of blood T cells in healthy people across ages. Each CDR3 protein is one row after TCRdb ran MiXCR on the 5' RACE reads. Here the sample spans around 500,000 distinct CDR3 sequences, around 27% being singletons. This sample also appeared in a second study, on T cells of mothers and their children.

Sequenced: blood. The receptors stem from a boy younger than 10 in good health. CDR3s include the opening cysteine and the closing phenylalanine or tryptophan. Each record gives: V gene, D gene, clone size, J gene, CDR3 DNA, CDR3 protein. The D gene is left open where the match is weak. A clone size is listed for some rows: how often the clone was seen (once, few, many), or a class if it is expanded.

TRBV20-1	NA	NA	TRBJ2-7	TGCAGTGCTCCTGACCGCTACGAGCAGTACTTC	CSAPDRYEQYF
TRBV29-1	NA	few	TRBJ1-1	TGCAGCGCCGGACGGAGACTTGAAGCTTTCTTT	CSAGRRLEAFF
TRBV10-1	NA	NA	TRBJ2-3	TGCGCCAGCAGTGAGTCTAAGGGGGTCACAGATACGCAGTATTTT	CASSESKGVTDTQYF
TRBV5-1	NA	NA	TRBJ2-5	TGCGCCAGCAGAAGGGATTTGGGAGAGACCCAGTACTTC	CASRRDLGETQYF
TRBV30	NA	NA	TRBJ1-1	TGTGCCTGGAGTGTCGTCCGGAACACTGAAGCTTTCTTT	CAWSVVRNTEAFF
TRBV5-6	TRBD1	NA	TRBJ1-5	TGTGCCAGCAGCGAGGCGGCAGGGACAGTGTGGGACAATCAGCCCCAGCATTTT	CASSEAAGTVWDNQPQHF
TRBV19	TRBD1	few	TRBJ2-7	TGTGCCAGTAGTTTCGGGACAGGGCTCAACGAGCAGTACTTC	CASSFGTGLNEQYF
TRBV20-1	NA	NA	TRBJ1-1	TGCAGTGCTTCGAGGCCGGCAGACACTGAAGCTTTCTTT	CSASRPADTEAFF
TRBV3-1	NA	NA	TRBJ2-6	TGTGCCAGCAGCCAATCGCACAGCTCTGGGGCCAACGTCCTGACTTTC	CASSQSHSSGANVLTF
TRBV5-1	NA	NA	TRBJ1-5	TGCGCCAGCCGAGGGGTTAGCAATCAGCCCCAGCATTTT	CASRGVSNQPQHF
TRBV6-5	NA	few	TRBJ1-4	TGTGCCAGCAGTTACTCGGGGCAGGAGGGTCTGTTTTTT	CASSYSGQEGLFF
TRBV20-1	TRBD2	few	TRBJ2-7	TGCAGTGCAGGCGGGAGTACCTACGAGCAGTACTTC	CSAGGSTYEQYF
TRBV5-6	TRBD1	NA	TRBJ1-4	TGTGCCAGCAGCTCTTATTCCACAGGGGCAACTAATGAAAAACTGTTTTTT	CASSSYSTGATNEKLFF
TRBV9	TRBD1	NA	TRBJ2-5	TGTGCCAGCAGTGGCCGGGACAGGGGGTACCTTCAAGAGACCCAGTACTTC	CASSGRDRGYLQETQYF
TRBV6-2/TRBV6-3	NA	NA	TRBJ2-7	TGTGCCAGCAGAGAACCTTCGGGACGATTGGCCTACGAGCAGTACTTC	CASREPSGRLAYEQYF
TRBV20-1	NA	many	TRBJ2-3	TGCAGTGCTCTCAATTACGATGCAGATACGCAGTATTTT	CSALNYDADTQYF
TRBV24-1	NA	once	TRBJ2-2	TGTGCCACCTGTCACCCGAACACCGGGGAGCTGTTTTTT	CATCHPNTGELFF
TRBV7-9	NA	few	TRBJ2-3	TGTGCCAGCAGCCAACGGACAGCTTTCGCAGATACGCAGTATTTT	CASSQRTAFADTQYF
TRBV14	NA	few	TRBJ2-1	TGTGCCAGTAGAGGGACTCGACGAGGGGGCAATGAGCAGTTCTTC	CASRGTRRGGNEQFF
TRBV20-1	TRBD1	NA	TRBJ1-2	TGCAGTGCTAGGACAGGGAATCTACTCTATGGCTACACCTTC	CSARTGNLLYGYTF
TRBV7-2	NA	few	TRBJ2-5	TGTGCCAGCAGCTTCGGACTTATACAAGAGACCCAGTACTTC	CASSFGLIQETQYF
TRBV9	NA	NA	TRBJ2-1	TGTGCCAGCAGCGTTATGACGCGGGGCTACAATGAGCAGTTCTTC	CASSVMTRGYNEQFF
TRBV5-1	NA	NA	TRBJ2-5	TGCGCCAGCAGGCCTAGACTGGGATCAGAGACCCAGTACTTC	CASRPRLGSETQYF
TRBV5-1	NA	NA	TRBJ1-3	TGCGCCAGCAGCTTGGCCGGGGGGCTCGGAAACACCATATATTTT	CASSLAGGLGNTIYF
TRBV5-1	TRBD2	NA	TRBJ2-1	TGCGCCAGCAGCTTGGGAGGCGGGGGGGCCTATGAGCAGTTCTTC	CASSLGGGGAYEQFF
TRBV7-6	NA	few	TRBJ2-5	TGTGCCAGCAGCTCCAATTGGGGTCGGGGACAAGAGACCCAGTACTTC	CASSSNWGRGQETQYF
TRBV2	NA	NA	TRBJ2-5	TGTGCCAGCAAGGAGAGTCAACTCGGAGAGACCCAGTACTTC	CASKESQLGETQYF
TRBV18	NA	few	TRBJ2-7	TGTGCCAGCTCACCAGTCAGGGGCTACGAGCAGTACTTC	CASSPVRGYEQYF
TRBV7-6	TRBD2	few	TRBJ2-3	TGTGCCAGCAGCTTAATTCCTAGCGGGAGGTCGGGCACAGATACGCAGTATTTT	CASSLIPSGRSGTDTQYF
TRBV5-1	NA	few	TRBJ1-1	TGCGCCAGCAAATCAGTGACAGACATGAACACTGAAGCTTTCTTT	CASKSVTDMNTEAFF
TRBV14	TRBD2	few	TRBJ2-7	TGTGCCAGCAGCCCCGGGGGGGGCGTCTACGAGCAGTACTTC	CASSPGGGVYEQYF
TRBV5-1	TRBD2	once	TRBJ2-2	TGCGCCAGCAGCAGTCCTAGCGGGGAGACCACCGGGGAGCTGTTTTTT	CASSSPSGETTGELFF
TRBV14	NA	few	TRBJ1-1	TGTGCCAGCAGCTCAGGGAGACTCACTGAAGCTTTCTTT	CASSSGRLTEAFF
TRBV12-3/TRBV12-4	TRBD2	medium-sized	TRBJ2-2	TGTGCCAGCAGTCTAGCGGGGGGGAACACCGGGGAGCTGTTTTTT	CASSLAGGNTGELFF
TRBV28	NA	NA	TRBJ1-2	TGTGCCAGCAGCTCGACGGACCCCAGTACGAACTATGGCTACACCTTC	CASSSTDPSTNYGYTF